A single sample gave rise to the 12 T cell receptor beta chains below, sequenced in a study of blood T cell repertoires in COVID-19. Profiled with immunoSEQ multiplex PCR; TCRdb holds only in-frame clones, not every one. Here the sample spans 150,000 to 180,000 clones, roughly four fifths being singletons. Input material: peripheral blood. These receptors all come from a woman of 80 years or more with acute or convalescent COVID-19.

The V gene is TRBV7-9, the J gene TRBJ2-5; D is unclear. Per germline, CDR1 SEHNR and CDR2 FQNEAQ (reference sequence). There are 15 residues in the CDR3. V lost 5 bases to trimming and J lost 3 bases, with 16 bases between them. The CDR3 nucleotides read TGTGCCAGCAGCCCTCGGCCAGGCGAGAAAGAGACCCAGTACTTC. Amino acids: CASSPRPGEKETQYF. Full variable domain (outside the CDR3, taken from reference TRBV7-9 and TRBJ2-5): DTGVSQNPRHKITKRGQNVTFRCDPISEHNRLYWYRQTLGQGPEFLTYFQNEAQLEKSRLLSDRFSAERPKGSFSTLEIQRTEQGDSAMYLCASSPRPGEKETQYFGPGTRLLVL.

V gene TRBV11-2 combines with J gene TRBJ1-1, with 9 bases fitting TRBD1. Germline CDR1 SGHAT, CDR2 FQNNGV. The length of the CDR3 is 15 residues. V lost 5 bases and J lost 5; bases outside the gene matches: 9. CDR3 in DNA: TGTGCCAGCAGCGCCACAGGGGGCTACCTTACTGAAGCTTTCTTT. This translates into CASSATGGYLTEAFF.

The chain uses TRBV7-2 and TRBJ1-4; 7 bases map to TRBD1. This CDR3 contains 15 residues. From germline, CDR1 is SGHTA and CDR2 FQGNSA. V dropped 5 bases and J dropped 2; count of bases not matched to a gene: 5. CDR3 DNA: TGTGCCAGCAGCAAACTACAGGGGACTAATGAAAAACTGTTTTTT. This encodes CASSKLQGTNEKLFF.

The chain employs TRBV5-6 and TRBJ2-6, with D tentatively TRBD2 (5 bases). The CDR3 totals 18 residues. The V end was cut by 4 bases, the J end by 1 base, with 18 bases between. From germline, CDR1 is SGHDT and CDR2 YYEEEE. CDR3 DNA sequence: TGTGCCAGCAGCCCGCGCCTTGAGGGTCGTTCTGGGGCCAACGTCCTGACTTTC. Translation: CASSPRLEGRSGANVLTF.

This clone showed up just a few times. The chain combines TRBV7-9 with TRBJ1-2; 7 bases align to TRBD1. Unmatched junction bases numbered 14, after V lost 2 bases and J lost 2 bases. The CDR3 covers 18 residues. From germline, CDR1 is SEHNR and CDR2 FQNEAQ (reference sequence). CDR3 coding DNA: TGTGCCAGCAGCTTATCCCTCGGCCGGATGGGACAGAACTATGGCTACACCTTC. This codes for CASSLSLGRMGQNYGYTF.

DNA for the CDR3: TGTGCCAGCAGAAAGCGGGAGGGCCTGGATGAGCAGTTCTTC. This translates into CASRKREGLDEQFF. The chain links TRBV5-6 to TRBJ2-1; 10 nucleotides agree with TRBD2. Per germline, CDR1 SGHDT and CDR2 YYEEEE. The length of the CDR3 is 14 residues. The J segment lost 8 bases and the V segment lost 5 bases, leaving 7 bases of the junction unmatched.

Only one count was recorded for this clone. This sequence joins TRBV6-2 or TRBV6-3 and TRBJ1-2; D is undetermined. CDR1 is MNHEY, CDR2 SVGEGT, per germline. V gave up 5 bases and J gave up 4 bases, with 11 bases separating them. The CDR3 is 13 amino acids. CDR3 region: CASSNGPAYGYTF. The CDR3 DNA sequence: TGTGCCAGCAGTAATGGGCCAGCCTATGGCTACACCTTC.

The CDR3 DNA reads as TGTGCCAGCAGCCTGGACAGGGCTGAAGCTTTCTTT. Protein sequence: CASSLDRAEAFF. This chain links TRBV11-2 with TRBJ1-1; 8 nucleotides match TRBD1. Germline loops: CDR1 SGHAT, CDR2 FQNNGV. The CDR3 is 12 residues long. The V gene end was trimmed by 5 bases and the J gene end by 6 bases; junction bases not matched to a gene: 2.

The J gene is TRBJ2-5, the V gene TRBV7-6; 8 positions match TRBD2. CDR1 and CDR2 from the germline V gene are SGHVS and FNYEAQ. Unmatched junction bases numbered 7, after V lost 2 bases and J lost 2 bases. The CDR3 sequence is 16 residues long. The chain's CDR3 is CASSLTASGLQETQYF. CDR3 nucleotides: TGTGCCAGCAGCTTAACGGCTAGCGGGCTGCAAGAGACCCAGTACTTC.

V gene TRBV27 combines with J gene TRBJ1-4; TRBD1 agrees at 10 bases. Germline CDR1 reads MNHEY; CDR2 reads SMNVEV (reference sequence). J lost 4 bases, V lost 3 bases, and 14 bases had no gene match. This CDR3 region has 19 residues. CDR3 in DNA: TGTGCCAGCAGTTTTGATCGGGTGGGGACAGGGGTCCGTAATGAAAAACTGTTTTTT. Its protein is CASSFDRVGTGVRNEKLFF. Full variable domain (rest looked up from reference TRBV27 and TRBJ1-4): EAQVTQNPRYLITVTGKKLTVTCSQNMNHEYMSWYRQDPGLGLRQIYYSMNVEVTDKGDVPEGYKVSRKEKRNFPLILESPSPNQTSLYFCASSFDRVGTGVRNEKLFFGSGTQLSVL.

This chain links TRBV2 with TRBJ1-1, with no clear D. Germline assignment: CDR1 SNHLY and CDR2 FYNNEI. Trimming took off 0 bases at V and 1 base at J, with 6 bases between the two ends. CDR3 length equals 14 residues. The CDR3 coding sequence is TGTGCCAGCAGTGAAGCGCGGAAGAACACTGAAGCTTTCTTT. Its translation: CASSEARKNTEAFF.

CDR3 nucleotide sequence: TGTGCCAGCAGCGTAGCGGTAGCGGGACTCACAGATACGCAGTATTTT. This gives the protein CASSVAVAGLTDTQYF. The chain links TRBV9 to TRBJ2-3; 8 bases map to TRBD2. The CDR3 is 16 amino acids. The trim removed 0 bases at V and 2 bases at J, leaving 5 bases unmatched. The germline V gene encodes CDR1 SGDLS and CDR2 YYNGEE.